A selection of T cell receptor beta chains follows, all from one sample in a study of T cells of healthy individuals. TCRdb processed the 5' RACE reads anew with MiXCR; each CDR3 protein has one entry. The sample includes around 53,000 distinct CDR3 sequences, approximately 14% of them seen just once. Source of these receptors: a human donor in good health. Each CDR3 is given with its conserved first and last residue. The D gene is left open where the match is weak. Rows give clone size only sometimes, using once, few, many, or a class for an expanded clone.

v_call: TRBV3-1
d_call: NA
clone_size: NA
j_call: TRBJ2-3
cdr3_aa: CASSQEGRATDTQYF
cdr3_nt: TGTGCCAGCAGCCAAGAAGGCAGGGCAACAGATACGCAGTATTTT

v_call: TRBV4-3
d_call: TRBD1
clone_size: many
j_call: TRBJ1-4
cdr3_aa: CASSGSTGTNEKLFF
cdr3_nt: TGCGCCAGCAGCGGATCGACAGGGACTAATGAAAAACTGTTTTTT

v_call: TRBV20-1
d_call: NA
clone_size: NA
j_call: TRBJ2-3
cdr3_aa: CSAPNLGGWRTDTQYF
cdr3_nt: TGCAGTGCCCCGAACTTAGGGGGGTGGCGGACAGATACGCAGTATTTT

v_call: TRBV21-1
d_call: NA
clone_size: many
j_call: TRBJ2-3
cdr3_aa: CASSTLAGGSDTQYF
cdr3_nt: TGTGCCAGCAGCACACTAGCGGGAGGCTCAGATACGCAGTATTTT

v_call: TRBV4-3
d_call: TRBD2
clone_size: many
j_call: TRBJ2-7
cdr3_aa: CASSQRASGRYEQYF
cdr3_nt: TGCGCCAGCAGCCAAAGGGCTAGCGGCCGCTACGAGCAGTACTTC

v_call: TRBV10-3
d_call: NA
clone_size: NA
j_call: TRBJ1-1
cdr3_aa: CAISESRGGADAEAFF
cdr3_nt: TGTGCCATCAGTGAGTCGCGCGGGGGCGCTGATGCTGAAGCTTTCTTT

v_call: TRBV7-3
d_call: TRBD2
clone_size: NA
j_call: TRBJ2-2
cdr3_aa: CASSGGGSNTGELFF
cdr3_nt: TGTGCCAGCAGCGGCGGGGGGTCAAACACCGGGGAGCTGTTTTTT

v_call: TRBV28
d_call: TRBD2
clone_size: few
j_call: TRBJ2-1
cdr3_aa: CASSLRGLAGTYNEQFF
cdr3_nt: TGTGCCAGCAGTCTCCGGGGACTAGCGGGGACCTACAATGAGCAGTTCTTC

v_call: TRBV27
d_call: TRBD2
clone_size: few
j_call: TRBJ2-1
cdr3_aa: CASGLASSYNEQFF
cdr3_nt: TGTGCCAGCGGACTAGCGAGCTCCTACAATGAGCAGTTCTTC

v_call: TRBV10-3
d_call: NA
clone_size: many
j_call: TRBJ1-2
cdr3_aa: CAISYGSGGGYTF
cdr3_nt: TGTGCCATCAGTTATGGTTCCGGCGGAGGCTACACCTTC

v_call: TRBV19
d_call: TRBD1
clone_size: many
j_call: TRBJ2-5
cdr3_aa: CASSITGGFETQYF
cdr3_nt: TGTGCCAGTAGTATAACAGGGGGCTTTGAGACCCAGTACTTC

v_call: TRBV2
d_call: TRBD2
clone_size: NA
j_call: TRBJ2-5
cdr3_aa: CASSTGTSGMKETQYF
cdr3_nt: TGTGCCAGCAGTACCGGGACTAGCGGGATGAAGGAGACCCAGTACTTC

v_call: TRBV27
d_call: TRBD1
clone_size: NA
j_call: TRBJ2-2
cdr3_aa: CASARAGTGNTGELFF
cdr3_nt: TGTGCCAGCGCCAGAGCCGGGACAGGGAACACCGGGGAGCTGTTTTTT

v_call: TRBV12-3/TRBV12-4
d_call: NA
clone_size: few
j_call: TRBJ1-4
cdr3_aa: CASSYRVREKLFF
cdr3_nt: TGTGCCAGCAGTTACAGGGTACGAGAAAAACTGTTTTTT

v_call: TRBV7-2
d_call: TRBD2
clone_size: few
j_call: TRBJ2-2
cdr3_aa: CASSVYGGDTGELFF
cdr3_nt: TGTGCCAGCAGCGTCTACGGGGGGGACACCGGGGAGCTGTTTTTT

v_call: TRBV9
d_call: NA
clone_size: many
j_call: TRBJ2-2
cdr3_aa: CASSETSRGANTGELFF
cdr3_nt: TGTGCCAGCAGCGAGACCTCCCGAGGGGCGAACACCGGGGAGCTGTTTTTT

v_call: TRBV12-3/TRBV12-4
d_call: NA
clone_size: NA
j_call: TRBJ1-2
cdr3_aa: CASRDGLLNYGYTF
cdr3_nt: TGTGCCAGCAGAGACGGACTGCTGAACTATGGCTACACCTTC

v_call: TRBV5-1
d_call: NA
clone_size: few
j_call: TRBJ2-4
cdr3_aa: CASSFAPRRYF
cdr3_nt: TGCGCCAGCAGCTTTGCCCCAAGGAGGTACTTC

v_call: TRBV6-5
d_call: NA
clone_size: many
j_call: TRBJ2-6
cdr3_aa: CASSRFGTGANVLTF
cdr3_nt: TGTGCCAGCAGCAGGTTCGGAACTGGGGCCAACGTCCTGACTTTC

v_call: TRBV4-3
d_call: NA
clone_size: NA
j_call: TRBJ2-1
cdr3_aa: CASSQETEYEQFF
cdr3_nt: TGCGCCAGCAGCCAAGAGACTGAGTATGAGCAGTTCTTC

v_call: TRBV4-3
d_call: TRBD2
clone_size: NA
j_call: TRBJ2-1
cdr3_aa: CASSQERLAGGPVSNEQFF
cdr3_nt: TGCGCCAGCAGCCAAGAAAGACTAGCGGGGGGGCCTGTGTCCAATGAGCAGTTCTTC

v_call: TRBV13
d_call: NA
clone_size: few
j_call: TRBJ2-1
cdr3_aa: CASSLYTTRDNEQFF
cdr3_nt: TGTGCCAGCAGCTTATACACCACCAGGGACAATGAGCAGTTCTTC

v_call: TRBV7-2
d_call: TRBD2
clone_size: NA
j_call: TRBJ2-3
cdr3_aa: CASSSPSLAGGFTDTQYF
cdr3_nt: TGTGCCAGCAGCTCCCCCTCTCTAGCGGGGGGGTTCACAGATACGCAGTATTTT

v_call: TRBV2
d_call: NA
clone_size: many
j_call: TRBJ2-3
cdr3_aa: CASLRGGTTDTQYF
cdr3_nt: TGTGCCAGCCTTAGGGGGGGTACCACAGATACGCAGTATTTT

v_call: TRBV20-1
d_call: TRBD1
clone_size: NA
j_call: TRBJ2-3
cdr3_aa: CSARDLTGGSDTQYF
cdr3_nt: TGCAGTGCTAGAGATCTGACAGGGGGTTCAGATACGCAGTATTTT

v_call: TRBV3-1
d_call: NA
clone_size: many
j_call: TRBJ1-1
cdr3_aa: CASSQGRGNTEAFF
cdr3_nt: TGTGCCAGCAGCCAAGGTCGGGGGAACACTGAAGCTTTCTTT

v_call: TRBV5-1
d_call: NA
clone_size: NA
j_call: TRBJ1-5
cdr3_aa: CASSLGGANQPQHF
cdr3_nt: TGCGCCAGCAGCTTGGGGGGGGCCAACCAGCCCCAGCATTTT

v_call: TRBV10-3
d_call: TRBD1
clone_size: few
j_call: TRBJ2-2
cdr3_aa: CAISQPRDRGSGELFF
cdr3_nt: TGTGCCATCAGTCAGCCCCGGGACAGGGGGTCCGGGGAGCTGTTTTTT

v_call: TRBV27
d_call: NA
clone_size: many
j_call: TRBJ2-7
cdr3_aa: CASSLGRGSNEQYF
cdr3_nt: TGTGCCAGCAGTTTAGGGAGGGGGAGCAACGAGCAGTACTTC